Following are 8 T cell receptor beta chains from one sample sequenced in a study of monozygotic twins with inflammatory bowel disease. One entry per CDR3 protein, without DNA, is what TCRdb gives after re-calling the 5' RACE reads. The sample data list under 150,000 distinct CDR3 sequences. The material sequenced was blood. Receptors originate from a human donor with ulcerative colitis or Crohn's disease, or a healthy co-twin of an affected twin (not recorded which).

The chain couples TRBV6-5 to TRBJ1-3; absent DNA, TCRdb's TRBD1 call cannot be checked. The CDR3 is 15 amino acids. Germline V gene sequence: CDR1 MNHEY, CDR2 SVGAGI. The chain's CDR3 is CASSSRPGAGNTIYF.

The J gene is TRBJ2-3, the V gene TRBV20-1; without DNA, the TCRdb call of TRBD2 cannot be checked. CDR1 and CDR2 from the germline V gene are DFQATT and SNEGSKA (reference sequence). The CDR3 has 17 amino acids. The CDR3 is CSATNPPSGGPTDTQYF.

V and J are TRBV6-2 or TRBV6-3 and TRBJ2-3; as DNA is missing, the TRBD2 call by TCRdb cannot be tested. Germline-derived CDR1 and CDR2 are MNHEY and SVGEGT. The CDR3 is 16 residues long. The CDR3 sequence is CASSSRGGHRTDTQYF.

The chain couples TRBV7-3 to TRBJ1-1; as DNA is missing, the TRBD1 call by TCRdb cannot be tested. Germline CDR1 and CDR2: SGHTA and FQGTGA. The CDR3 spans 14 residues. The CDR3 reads CASSSGQPNTEAFF.

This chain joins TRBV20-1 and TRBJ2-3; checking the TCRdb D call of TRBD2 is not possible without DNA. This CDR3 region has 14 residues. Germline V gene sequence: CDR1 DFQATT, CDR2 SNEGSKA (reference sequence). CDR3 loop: CSALTSGGDGAQYF.

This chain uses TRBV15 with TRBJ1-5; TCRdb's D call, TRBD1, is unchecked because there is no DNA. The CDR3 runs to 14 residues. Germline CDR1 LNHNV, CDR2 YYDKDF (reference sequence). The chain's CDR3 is CATSRDQGGQPQHF.

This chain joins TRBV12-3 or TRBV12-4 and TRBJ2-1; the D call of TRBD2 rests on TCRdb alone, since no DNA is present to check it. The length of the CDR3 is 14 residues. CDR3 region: CASSQGTRHNEQFF.

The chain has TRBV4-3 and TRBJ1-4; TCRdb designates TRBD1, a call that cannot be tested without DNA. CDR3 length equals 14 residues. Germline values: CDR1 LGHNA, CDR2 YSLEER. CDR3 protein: CASSQDTGNEKLFF.